Following are 32 T cell receptor beta chains from one sample sequenced in a study of blood T cell repertoires in COVID-19. Profiled with immunoSEQ multiplex PCR; TCRdb holds only in-frame clones, not every one. The sample holds 400,000 to 550,000 clones, roughly 90% seen once. Sequenced input: peripheral blood. The origin of the receptors is a woman aged 25 to 45 with acute or convalescent COVID-19.

This clone has just one count. This chain connects TRBV5-1 to TRBJ2-6, with a tentative D call TRBD2 (7 bases). V was trimmed by 4 bases and J by 0 bases, leaving 17 bases between them. The CDR3 spans 18 residues. Germline CDR1 SGHRS, CDR2 YFSETQ. CDR3 protein: CASSPGGLGPSGANVLTF. For the CDR3, the DNA is TGCGCCAGCAGCCCGGGGGGCCTGGGGCCCTCTGGGGCCAACGTCCTGACTTTC.

V and J are TRBV7-3 and TRBJ2-5; weak D call: TRBD1 (7 bases). The germline V gene has CDR1 SGHTA and CDR2 FQGTGA. Trimming removed 0 bases from V and 2 bases from J, with 13 bases in between. The CDR3 has 16 amino acids. The CDR3 nucleotides read TGTGCCAGCAGCTTAACGGGGGGACAGAGTCAAGAGACCCAGTACTTC. This encodes CASSLTGGQSQETQYF.

This sequence joins TRBV6-5 and TRBJ2-1; D is possibly TRBD1 (6 bases). The CDR3 totals 13 residues. With 0 bases removed from V and 8 bases from J, the gap between germline ends came to 8 bases. The germline V gene has CDR1 MNHEY and CDR2 SVGAGI. The CDR3 region is CASSYSSGDEQFF. CDR3 nucleotide sequence: TGTGCCAGCAGTTACTCGTCAGGGGATGAGCAGTTCTTC.

The V call is TRBV30, the J call TRBJ2-1; TRBD2 matches 8 bases. The CDR3 sequence is 14 residues long. V trimming: 0 bases; J trimming: 5 bases; junction bases outside the gene matches: 3. CDR1 GTSNPN and CDR2 SVGIG come from the germline V gene (reference sequence). The CDR3: CAWSVRLAHNEQFF. The CDR3 coding sequence is TGTGCCTGGAGTGTCCGACTAGCGCACAATGAGCAGTTCTTC.

The chain carries TRBV5-4 and TRBJ2-5, with TRBD1 identical over 8 bases. The germline V gene has CDR1 SGHNT and CDR2 YYREEE (reference sequence). The ends lost 4 bases at V and 5 bases at J; junction bases unmatched: 13. The CDR3 contains 16 residues. As DNA, the CDR3 is TGTGCCAGCAGCCTACGACAGGGGATGTTCCAGGAGACCCAGTACTTC. Translated, it gives CASSLRQGMFQETQYF. Full variable domain (rest looked up from reference TRBV5-4 and TRBJ2-5): ETGVTQSPTHLIKTRGQQVTLRCSSQSGHNTVSWYQQALGQGPQFIFQYYREEENGRGNFPPRFSGLQFPNYSSELNVNALELDDSALYLCASSLRQGMFQETQYFGPGTRLLVL.

The J gene is TRBJ2-7, the V gene TRBV3-1 (or the pseudogene TRBV3-2); weak D call: TRBD2 (5 bases). The V and J ends lost 5 bases and 6 bases respectively, with 11 bases between them. This CDR3 has 12 residues. The germline V gene encodes CDR1 LGHDT and CDR2 YNNKEL (reference sequence). The CDR3 is CASSDYGREQYF. CDR3 DNA sequence: TGTGCCAGCAGCGACTACGGGCGCGAGCAGTACTTC.

Points on this clone: The junction and the germline gene differ at one end; a read error may be behind it. This chain connects TRBV6-1 to TRBJ2-7, with 10 bases identical to TRBD2. CDR3 length: 14 residues. CDR1 is MNHNS and CDR2 is SASEGT in the germline V gene. The CDR3: CASSQAGGPWEQYF. Here the CDR3 DNA reads TGTGCCAGCAGTCAAGCGGGGGGGCCTTGGGAGCAGTACTTC.

The chain uses TRBV2 and TRBJ2-3; D remains ambiguous. CDR1 and CDR2 (germline): SNHLY, FYNNEI. The CDR3 contains 11 residues. V lost 8 bases to trimming and J lost 5 bases, with 8 bases between them. CDR3 loop: CASLSVDTQYF. DNA for the CDR3: TGTGCCAGCTTGTCCGTAGATACGCAGTATTTT. The variable domain in full, with the rest retrieved from reference TRBV2 and TRBJ2-3, is EPEVTQTPSHQVTQMGQEVILRCVPISNHLYFYWYRQILGQKVEFLVSFYNNEISEKSEIFDDQFSVERPDGSNFTLKIRSTKLEDSAMYFCASLSVDTQYFGPGTRLTVL.

The chain couples TRBV29-1 to TRBJ2-7; 10 bases are a match to TRBD2. Per germline, CDR1 SQVTM and CDR2 ANQGSEA. The CDR3 extends over 15 amino acids. V was pared by 4 bases and J by 9 bases, with 15 bases of the junction left unmatched. This chain's CDR3 is CSVGPVAGGPKGQYF. CDR3 nucleotide sequence: TGCAGCGTTGGGCCCGTAGCGGGGGGCCCTAAGGGGCAGTACTTC.

J is TRBJ2-6 and V is TRBV5-6, with D possibly being TRBD2 (6 bases). The CDR3 sequence is 18 residues long. CDR1 and CDR2 from the germline V gene are SGHDT and YYEEEE. V was cut by 4 bases and J by 8 bases, with 25 bases left in between. CDR3 sequence (DNA): TGTGCCAGCAGCCCGAACGCGGGGTCCCCCCTGAGGACCAACGTCCTGACTTTC. Protein: CASSPNAGSPLRTNVLTF.

This clone was picked up one time. The chain links TRBV24-1 to TRBJ2-5; 12 nucleotides align to TRBD1. Germline V gene lookup returns CDR1 KGHDR and CDR2 SFDVKD. CDR3 length: 16 residues. The V and J ends lost 6 bases and 3 bases, in that order; junction bases with no gene match: 7. Here the CDR3 reads CATSCGTGGEEETQYF. The CDR3, as DNA: TGTGCCACCAGTTGCGGGACAGGGGGCGAGGAAGAGACCCAGTACTTC.

The chain joins TRBV7-9 to TRBJ2-6, with no clear D. Germline values: CDR1 SEHNR, CDR2 FQNEAQ (reference sequence). V shed 3 bases and J shed 2 bases, with 11 bases lying between them. This CDR3 is 16 amino acids long. The CDR3 is CASSFQISTGANVLTF. The CDR3 bases are TGTGCCAGCAGCTTCCAGATATCAACTGGGGCCAACGTCCTGACTTTC.

The chain carries TRBV29-1 and TRBJ1-4, with D perhaps TRBD1 (6 bases). The CDR3 has 14 residues. The germline V gene has CDR1 SQVTM and CDR2 ANQGSEA. The V end was cut by 3 bases, the J end by 8 bases, with 16 bases between. CDR3 DNA: TGCAGCGTTGACCTTGGGGGGGCAGGCGAAAAACTGTTTTTT. Translation: CSVDLGGAGEKLFF.

V gene TRBV5-1 combines with J gene TRBJ1-1; TRBD1 might be the D (5 bases). In germline, CDR1 is SGHRS, CDR2 YFSETQ. Trimming shortened V by 5 bases and J by 4 bases, and 15 bases separated the two germline ends. The CDR3 is 14 residues long. CDR3 loop: CASRLHTQGTEAFF. The CDR3 region has the DNA TGCGCCAGCAGGCTACACACTCAGGGCACTGAAGCTTTCTTT.

This chain links TRBV5-1 with TRBJ2-2; D unclear. V shed 2 bases and J shed 6 bases, with 5 bases lying between them. The CDR3 has 12 amino acids. Germline-derived CDR1 and CDR2 are SGHRS and YFSETQ. In nucleotides, the CDR3 is TGCGCCAGCAGCTTTAGTGCCGGGGAGCTGTTTTTT. Protein sequence: CASSFSAGELFF.

The J gene is TRBJ1-5, the V gene TRBV5-1; 9 bases are shared with TRBD1. The CDR3 sequence is 15 residues long. J gave up 4 bases and V 4 bases, and 6 bases lay outside the gene matches. CDR1 and CDR2 (germline): SGHRS, YFSETQ. CDR3 sequence (DNA): TGCGCCAGCAGCCCCGGGGACAGGGAAAATCAGCCCCAGCATTTT. This encodes CASSPGDRENQPQHF.

This rearrangement joins TRBV29-1 to TRBJ2-1; 7 bases line up with TRBD1. The germline V gene has CDR1 SQVTM and CDR2 ANQGSEA. The V and J ends lost 7 bases and 3 bases, in that order; junction bases with no gene match: 12. The CDR3 sequence is 15 residues long. The CDR3 is CSAGPGGSFYNEQFF. CDR3 nucleotide sequence: TGCAGCGCGGGCCCAGGGGGATCTTTCTACAATGAGCAGTTCTTC.

The chain carries TRBV19 and TRBJ1-2, with 9 bases lining up with TRBD1. The CDR3 is made up of 15 amino acids. The V gene end was trimmed by 6 bases and the J gene end by 8 bases; junction bases not matched to a gene: 13. Per germline, CDR1 LNHDA and CDR2 SQIVND (reference sequence). The CDR3 region is CASSPGQGPFYGYTF. The CDR3 coding sequence is TGTGCCAGTAGCCCGGGACAGGGCCCTTTCTACGGCTACACCTTC.

This rearrangement joins TRBV28 to TRBJ2-7; 8 bases are shared with TRBD1. Germline V gene sequence: CDR1 MDHEN, CDR2 SYDVKM. This CDR3 comprises 14 residues. Trimming at V came to 7 bases and at J to 5 bases, leaving 10 bases not matched to a gene. The CDR3 is CASTIRTGLNEQYF. CDR3 nucleotides: TGTGCCAGCACCATACGGACAGGGTTAAACGAGCAGTACTTC.

J is TRBJ1-3 and V is TRBV7-9; the D gene is possibly TRBD1 (5 bases). This CDR3 has 16 residues. Between the trimmed V and J ends, which lost 3 bases and 0 bases, there was a span of 12 bases. Germline V lookup: CDR1 SEHNR, CDR2 FQNEAQ (reference sequence). As DNA, the CDR3 is TGTGCCAGCAGCTTGAGTGACAGCTTCTCTGGAAACACCATATATTTT. It codes for CASSLSDSFSGNTIYF.

The CDR3 here is CASSRTGGYEQYF. The CDR3 DNA reads as TGTGCCAGCTCTCGGACAGGGGGCTACGAGCAGTACTTC. The chain recombines TRBV18 with TRBJ2-7; 10 bases are a match to TRBD1. This CDR3 has 13 amino acids. CDR1 and CDR2 from the germline V gene are KGHSH and LQKENI. V lost 6 bases, J lost 3 bases, and 2 bases stayed unmatched. Full variable domain (missing parts from reference TRBV18 and TRBJ2-7): NAGVMQNPRHLVRRRGQEARLRCSPMKGHSHVYWYRQLPEEGLKFMVYLQKENIIDESGMPKERFSAEFPKEGPSILRIQQVVRGDSAAYFCASSRTGGYEQYFGPGTRLTVT.

The chain combines TRBV5-1 with TRBJ2-1; possibly TRBD1 for D (6 bases). Trimming took off 0 bases at V and 3 bases at J, with 7 bases between the two ends. The CDR3 loop spans 14 amino acids. Germline CDR1 and CDR2: SGHRS and YFSETQ. This chain's CDR3 is CASSLGDNYNEQFF. CDR3 coding DNA: TGCGCCAGCAGCTTGGGGGACAACTACAATGAGCAGTTCTTC.

This chain joins TRBV5-4 and TRBJ1-2, with TRBD1 matching 7 bases. Per the germline V gene, CDR1 is SGHNT and CDR2 is YYREEE (reference sequence). This CDR3 contains 14 residues. V trimming: 0 bases; J trimming: 4 bases; junction bases outside the gene matches: 3. The CDR3 bases are TGTGCCAGCAGCTTGGACAGGGGATTCTATGGCTACACCTTC. Protein: CASSLDRGFYGYTF.

The V and J genes are TRBV5-4 and TRBJ1-4, with 7 bases fitting TRBD1. Per the germline V gene, CDR1 is SGHNT and CDR2 is YYREEE (reference sequence). The CDR3 is 15 amino acids. Trimming took 2 bases from V and 3 from J; bases not matched to a gene: 4. CDR3 region: CASSLAGTANEKLFF. The CDR3 bases are TGTGCCAGCAGCTTAGCCGGGACAGCTAATGAAAAACTGTTTTTT.

This chain links TRBV7-8 with TRBJ1-1; D call uncertain. Germline CDR1 reads SGHVS; CDR2 reads FQNEAQ. CDR3 size: 13 residues. Trimming cost V 5 bases and J 6 bases, with 13 bases left between them. The CDR3 is CASSLTVEAEAFF. The CDR3 region has the DNA TGTGCCAGCAGCCTAACAGTGGAGGCTGAAGCTTTCTTT.

CDR3 sequence: CASSLRGQGWEKLFF. The CDR3 DNA is TGTGCCAGCAGTCTCCGTGGACAGGGATGGGAAAAACTGTTTTTT. V is TRBV6-5 and J is TRBJ1-4; 8 bases are shared with TRBD1. Germline V gives CDR1 MNHEY, CDR2 SVGAGI. CDR3 size: 15 residues. The trim removed 5 bases at V and 8 bases at J, leaving 10 bases unmatched.

The gene calls are TRBV5-5 and TRBJ1-3, with D possibly being TRBD1 (6 bases). This CDR3 comprises 14 residues. From germline, CDR1 is SGHKS and CDR2 YYEKEE (reference sequence). The V end lost 6 bases, the J end lost 3 bases, and 13 bases lay between the germline ends. CDR3 coding DNA: TGTGCCAGCAACACAGGGTCGTTTGGAAACACCATATATTTT. Encoded protein: CASNTGSFGNTIYF.

The V call is TRBV28, the J call TRBJ2-5; TRBD2 matches at 10 bases. Trimming took 9 bases from V and 5 from J; bases not matched to a gene: 9. Germline loops: CDR1 MDHEN, CDR2 SYDVKM. The CDR3 totals 14 residues. CDR3 amino acids: CAREKRGGRETQYF. The CDR3 DNA is TGTGCCAGGGAAAAGCGGGGGGGACGGGAGACCCAGTACTTC.

The rearrangement links TRBV29-1 to TRBJ2-1, with TRBD2 matching over 7 bases. CDR3 length: 15 amino acids. The ends lost 5 bases at V and 0 bases at J; junction bases unmatched: 7. From germline, CDR1 is SQVTM and CDR2 ANQGSEA. The CDR3 is CSVSGGGSSYNEQFF. CDR3 bases: TGCAGCGTTTCTGGGGGGGGGAGCTCCTACAATGAGCAGTTCTTC.

This clone has only a few counts. This sample also contains other DNA sequences that code for the same CDR3. The rearrangement links TRBV30 to TRBJ1-5, with 7 bases identical to TRBD1. Losses at the gene ends were 0 bases for V and 4 bases for J; bases not matched to a gene: 0. This CDR3 is built from 13 residues. Germline V gives CDR1 GTSNPN, CDR2 SVGIG (reference sequence). The CDR3 sequence is CAWSVQGNQPQHF. CDR3 sequence (DNA): TGTGCCTGGAGTGTACAGGGGAATCAGCCCCAGCATTTT.

This chain connects TRBV9 to TRBJ2-2; TRBD1 matches 12 bases. This CDR3 is built from 18 residues. V dropped 4 bases and J dropped 3; count of bases not matched to a gene: 10. CDR1 SGDLS and CDR2 YYNGEE come from the germline V gene. The DNA for the CDR3 is TGTGCCAGCAGCACCGGGACAGGGGGCGGGCTGGACACCGGGGAGCTGTTTTTT. It yields the protein CASSTGTGGGLDTGELFF.

The rearrangement links TRBV24-1 to TRBJ2-5; 7 positions match TRBD2. Per germline, CDR1 KGHDR and CDR2 SFDVKD. V was clipped by 0 bases and J by 5 bases; unmatched bases: 11. The CDR3 consists of 17 residues. CDR3 protein: CATSDLGRARFGETQYF. Here the CDR3 DNA reads TGTGCCACCAGTGATTTGGGGAGGGCGCGATTCGGGGAGACCCAGTACTTC.